Following are 7 T cell receptor beta chains from one sample sequenced in a study of control samples from healthy donors and cancer patients. Method: immunoSEQ multiplex PCR; TCRdb's copy keeps in-frame clones and lacks some. This sample has about 120,000 clones; approximately 92% occur once, and the top ten carry under 0.7%. Input material: PBMCs. The receptors were gathered from a man older than 75 with head and neck cancer.

The chain is built from TRBV2 and TRBJ2-2; the D is unclear. V gave up 11 bases and J gave up 6 bases, with 13 bases separating them. This CDR3 has 12 residues. Germline CDR1 reads SNHLY; CDR2 reads FYNNEI. DNA for the CDR3: TGTGCCGGAAGGGTTGGGGCCGGGGAGCTGTTTTTT. This translates into CAGRVGAGELFF.

This chain links TRBV19 with TRBJ1-2; the D is unclear. CDR3 size: 13 residues. In germline, CDR1 is LNHDA, CDR2 SQIVND (reference sequence). With 5 bases removed from V and 7 bases from J, the gap between germline ends came to 14 bases. DNA of the CDR3: TGTGCCAGTAGTTTCGGAAGGCTCTCTGGCTACACCTTC. Its translation: CASSFGRLSGYTF.

This rearrangement joins TRBV6-5 to TRBJ2-7; 7 bases line up with TRBD2. Per germline, CDR1 MNHEY and CDR2 SVGAGI. The CDR3 is 14 amino acids. The J segment lost 4 bases and the V segment lost 6 bases, leaving 9 bases of the junction unmatched. The CDR3 coding sequence is TGTGCCAGCAGACCGCCGGGACTATCTTACGAGCAGTACTTC. It is translated as CASRPPGLSYEQYF.

This chain joins TRBV18 and TRBJ1-1; TRBD1 matches at 9 bases. The CDR3 is made up of 14 amino acids. The germline CDR1 and CDR2 sequences are KGHSH and LQKENI. Trimming at V came to 3 bases and at J to 5 bases, leaving 4 bases not matched to a gene. The DNA for the CDR3 is TGTGCCAGCTCACCGACAGGGGGAGGTACTGAAGCTTTCTTT. It yields the protein CASSPTGGGTEAFF.

The gene calls are TRBV5-6 and TRBJ2-2; TRBD2 is a possible D gene (6 bases). The CDR3 is 16 residues long. Germline V gene data show CDR1 as SGHDT and CDR2 as YYEEEE. Trimming shortened V by 7 bases and J by 2 bases, and 18 bases separated the two germline ends. The CDR3 reads CASQPRGPLNTGELFF. The CDR3 region has the DNA TGTGCCAGCCAGCCGCGGGGCCCACTCAACACCGGGGAGCTGTTTTTT.

This chain joins TRBV6-4 and TRBJ1-3; D remains ambiguous. V shed 2 bases and J shed 2 bases, with 4 bases lying between them. Germline CDR1 and CDR2: MRHNA and SNTAGT. This CDR3 spans 13 amino acids. The DNA of the CDR3 is TGTGCCAGCAGTGACAGGCCTGGAAACACCATATATTTT. Translated, it gives CASSDRPGNTIYF.

This clone was counted a single time. This rearrangement joins TRBV6-5 to TRBJ2-7; 8 positions agree with TRBD1. V shed 6 bases, J shed 3 bases, and the junction held 7 bases outside the gene matches. Per the germline V gene, CDR1 is MNHEY and CDR2 is SVGAGI. The CDR3 runs 14 residues. The CDR3 DNA is TGTGCCAGCAGCCGGACAGGGTGGGACTACGAGCAGTACTTC. This sequence encodes CASSRTGWDYEQYF.